The 26 T cell receptor beta chains in this list originate from one sample, sequenced in a study of T cell responses to AZD1222 COVID-19 vaccine. Measured with immunoSEQ multiplex PCR; TCRdb has only the in-frame clones, and not every one. The sample shows roughly 180,000 clones, 94% of them seen only once. Specimen: peripheral blood, collected on day 0 of AZD1222 vaccination. The receptors come from an adult in good health.

This clone was recorded once. The rearrangement uses TRBV4-2 and TRBJ1-5; D remains unclear. CDR1 is LGHNA, CDR2 YNFKEQ, per germline. The CDR3 covers 14 residues. The V and J ends lost 0 bases and 3 bases respectively, with 6 bases between them. The CDR3 DNA reads as TGTGCCAGCAGCCAAGAATGGGTCAATCAGCCCCAGCATTTT. It codes for CASSQEWVNQPQHF.

In regard to this clone: One junction end disagrees with the germline gene, perhaps due to a read error. The chain has TRBV12-5 and TRBJ1-2; 10 bases match TRBD1. This CDR3 contains 17 residues. Germline CDR1 is LGHNT and CDR2 is FRNRAP. As DNA, the CDR3 is TGTGCTAGTGGTTTGGTACTCCCCTCCGCGACAGGGGGCGCTAGGGCCTTC. As protein: CASGLVLPSATGGARAF.

The chain combines TRBV3-1 (or the pseudogene TRBV3-2) with TRBJ1-1; maybe TRBD1 (5 bases). V dropped 4 bases and J dropped 4 bases, with 25 bases sitting between them. This CDR3 is 18 amino acids long. Germline CDR1 LGHDT, CDR2 YNNKEL (reference sequence). The CDR3, as DNA: TGTGCCAGCAGCCCATATACGGCTGCCGCGACGAGGGGCACTGAAGCTTTCTTT. Protein sequence: CASSPYTAAATRGTEAFF.

This clone appeared once. The chain links TRBV6-5 to TRBJ1-5; D possibly corresponds to TRBD1 (5 bases). The CDR3 has 14 residues. The germline V gene encodes CDR1 MNHEY and CDR2 SVGAGI. The ends were cut back, 7 bases at V and 0 bases at J, with 10 bases in the middle. CDR3 residues: CASTWTSSNQPQHF. CDR3 sequence (DNA): TGTGCCAGCACCTGGACATCTAGCAATCAGCCCCAGCATTTT.

The chain links TRBV4-2 to TRBJ1-3; no clear D gene. V gave up 1 base and J gave up 0 bases, with 10 bases separating them. CDR1 is LGHNA and CDR2 is YNFKEQ in the germline V gene. The CDR3 runs to 16 residues. CDR3 sequence: CASSQGPGSSGNTIYF. CDR3 DNA: TGTGCCAGCAGCCAAGGGCCGGGCAGCTCTGGAAACACCATATATTTT.

J is TRBJ1-2 and V is TRBV27; no clear D gene. V shed 5 bases and J shed 7 bases, with 17 bases lying between them. CDR1 MNHEY and CDR2 SMNVEV come from the germline V gene (reference sequence). This CDR3 has 14 amino acids. The CDR3: CASSPRGLGGGYTF. DNA for the CDR3: TGTGCCAGCAGTCCCCGCGGGTTGGGCGGTGGCTACACCTTC.

The chain links TRBV18 to TRBJ1-1, with a possible D match to TRBD1 (5 bases). The CDR3 sequence is 14 residues long. V gave up 3 bases and J gave up 1 base, with 9 bases separating them. Germline CDR1 KGHSH, CDR2 LQKENI. As DNA, the CDR3 is TGTGCCAGCTCACCTGGGGCTCAGAACACTGAAGCTTTCTTT. Translation gives CASSPGAQNTEAFF.

This clone has a handful of counts. The rearrangement links TRBV4-1 to TRBJ2-1; D is uncertain. V dropped 1 base and J dropped 10 bases, with 11 bases sitting between them. CDR3 size: 13 residues. The germline V gene has CDR1 MGHRA and CDR2 YSYEKL. The CDR3 loop is CASSQGANSEQFF. The CDR3 coding sequence is TGCGCCAGCAGCCAAGGGGCAAACTCCGAGCAGTTCTTC.

The chain joins TRBV5-6 to TRBJ2-7; tentatively, D is TRBD1 or TRBD2 (5 bases each). The CDR3 totals 14 residues. Germline V lookup: CDR1 SGHDT, CDR2 YYEEEE. V was trimmed by 5 bases and J by 3 bases, leaving 15 bases between them. The CDR3 nucleotides are TGTGCCAGCAGATATACGGGGCACGGCTACGAGCAGTACTTC. It is translated as CASRYTGHGYEQYF.

CDR3 sequence: CASSPLGGGRKTDTQYF. The CDR3 DNA reads TGTGCCAGCAGCCCCCTTGGGGGCGGGAGAAAAACAGATACGCAGTATTTT. The chain carries TRBV3-1 (or the pseudogene TRBV3-2) and TRBJ2-3; possibly TRBD2 for D (7 bases). This CDR3 is built from 17 residues. The ends were cut back, 4 bases at V and 3 bases at J, with 20 bases in the middle. Germline V gene data show CDR1 as LGHDT and CDR2 as YNNKEL (reference sequence).

The rearrangement links TRBV3-1 (or the pseudogene TRBV3-2) to TRBJ1-2, with 7 bases aligning to TRBD1. The CDR3 totals 14 residues. The junction had 6 bases not matched to a gene; V was cut back by 2 bases and J by 6 bases. Germline V lookup: CDR1 LGHDT, CDR2 YNNKEL (reference sequence). The CDR3 DNA reads as TGTGCCAGCAGCCAAATAATTACAGGGGATGGCTACACCTTC. This sequence encodes CASSQIITGDGYTF.

V and J are TRBV4-2 and TRBJ2-1; TRBD2 matches at 7 bases. The CDR3 is made up of 15 amino acids. The V gene's germline CDR1 is LGHNA and CDR2 YNFKEQ. The V and J ends lost 4 bases and 8 bases, in that order; junction bases with no gene match: 11. CDR3 loop: CASSLVRGESYEQFF. The DNA for the CDR3 is TGTGCCAGCAGCCTCGTTCGGGGGGAGTCTTATGAGCAGTTCTTC.

About this clone: At one end, the junction sequence differs from germline, possibly due to a read error. This chain connects TRBV10-1 to TRBJ2-7, with D perhaps given as TRBD1 or TRBD2 (6 bases each). The CDR3 has 11 amino acids. The germline CDR1 and CDR2 sequences are WNHNN and SYGVQD (reference sequence). The CDR3 DNA reads TGCGCCAGCAGTGATGGGGGGCGTCAGATCTTC. This sequence encodes CASSDGGRQIF.

The chain is built from TRBV20-1 and TRBJ1-2; D gene ambiguous. This CDR3 comprises 11 residues. Per the germline V gene, CDR1 is DFQATT and CDR2 is SNEGSKA (reference sequence). Trimming took off 1 base at V and 6 bases at J, with 6 bases between the two ends. CDR3 in DNA: TGCAGTGCTAGAGGCCATAATGGCTACACCTTC. This encodes CSARGHNGYTF.

To note about this clone: The same CDR3 also results from other DNA sequences found in this sample. The chain has TRBV7-9 and TRBJ2-7; 7 nucleotides line up with TRBD2. V lost 5 bases to trimming and J lost 3 bases; unmatched junction nucleotides: 4. Per germline, CDR1 SEHNR and CDR2 FQNEAQ (reference sequence). CDR3 length equals 13 residues. The CDR3 sequence: CASSPSGNYEQYF. The DNA of the CDR3 is TGTGCCAGCAGCCCCAGCGGGAACTACGAGCAGTACTTC.

This chain links TRBV10-2 with TRBJ2-1; D gene unclear. CDR1 and CDR2 from the germline V gene are WSHSY and SAAADI. The CDR3 has 16 residues. Trimming removed 0 bases from V and 4 bases from J, with 13 bases in between. In DNA form, the CDR3 reads TGCGCCAGCAGTGAGTCGCGCCCTTTACCTTACAATGAGCAGTTCTTC. This translates into CASSESRPLPYNEQFF.

This clone occurred a few times. The chain is built from TRBV11-2 and TRBJ1-5, with D unclear. There are 14 residues in the CDR3. The ends were cut back, 6 bases at V and 1 base at J, with 10 bases in the middle. Germline CDR1 SGHAT, CDR2 FQNNGV. The CDR3, as DNA: TGTGCCAGCAGTCTTTCAAGGAGCAATCAGCCCCAGCATTTT. As protein: CASSLSRSNQPQHF.

V is TRBV6-5 and J is TRBJ1-1, with D uncertain. The CDR3 is 14 amino acids. Germline V CDR1 and CDR2: MNHEY, SVGAGI. V dropped 6 bases and J dropped 5 bases, with 16 bases sitting between them. CDR3: CASSSTTTGTEAFF. The CDR3 DNA follows: TGTGCCAGCAGCTCGACTACCACGGGGACTGAAGCTTTCTTT.

The chain has TRBV10-2 and TRBJ2-4; D is ambiguous. The CDR3 consists of 13 residues. CDR1 and CDR2 (germline): WSHSY, SAAADI. The V gene lost 7 bases and the J gene lost 1 base, with 8 bases spanning the gap. CDR3 in amino acids: CASTTAAKNIQYF. The CDR3 DNA follows: TGCGCCAGCACTACAGCGGCCAAAAACATTCAGTACTTC.

The chain joins TRBV10-3 to TRBJ2-5; perhaps TRBD1 as D (5 bases). CDR3 length equals 12 residues. Germline CDR1 and CDR2: ENHRY and SYGVKD. The V and J ends lost 9 bases and 4 bases respectively, with 12 bases between them. CDR3 protein: CAIAGSPETQYF. CDR3 nucleotide sequence: TGTGCCATAGCAGGGTCCCCAGAGACCCAGTACTTC.

This clone showed up just once. The chain has TRBV29-1 and TRBJ2-7, with 9 bases lining up with TRBD2. CDR1 and CDR2 (germline): SQVTM, ANQGSEA. CDR3 length: 13 amino acids. Germline trimming cut 3 bases from V and 3 bases from J; bases unmatched to any gene: 3. CDR3 protein: CSVDVSGSYEQYF. The DNA of the CDR3 is TGCAGCGTTGATGTTAGCGGGAGCTACGAGCAGTACTTC.

This chain links TRBV15 with TRBJ2-2; D might be TRBD1 (6 bases). With 1 base removed from V and 4 bases from J, the gap between germline ends came to 7 bases. In germline, CDR1 is LNHNV, CDR2 YYDKDF (reference sequence). CDR3 length equals 14 residues. CDR3 DNA: TGTGCCACCAGCAGAGTAGGGGGCACCGGGGAGCTGTTTTTT. Translating it yields CATSRVGGTGELFF.

A single count supports this clone. This chain connects TRBV7-9 to TRBJ2-5; D is unresolved. The CDR3 loop spans 11 amino acids. CDR1 and CDR2 from the germline V gene are SEHNR and FQNEAQ (reference sequence). Deletions cut 10 bases from V and 5 bases from J, with 11 bases between. The CDR3 is CANNPPETQYF. CDR3 nucleotides: TGTGCCAACAACCCCCCGGAGACCCAGTACTTC.

This clone has a single count. This chain uses TRBV2 with TRBJ1-2, with unresolved D. The CDR3 is 16 amino acids. Germline lookup yields CDR1 SNHLY and CDR2 FYNNEI. The V and J ends lost 9 bases and 6 bases respectively, with 26 bases between them. As DNA, the CDR3 is TGTGCCAGTCCTTTTTCGGGAGAGAATGGAAGAAATGGCTACACCTTC. Translation gives CASPFSGENGRNGYTF.

CDR3 DNA: TGTGCCTGGAGCCCCCTAACAGGTAATCAGCCCCAGCATTTT. This sequence encodes CAWSPLTGNQPQHF. V is TRBV30 and J is TRBJ1-5; tentative D call: TRBD1 (5 bases). Germline loops: CDR1 GTSNPN, CDR2 SVGIG (reference sequence). V was trimmed by 3 bases and J by 4 bases, leaving 13 bases between them. This CDR3 spans 14 amino acids.

The chain employs TRBV19 and TRBJ1-5; D not certain. The V gene's germline CDR1 is LNHDA and CDR2 SQIVND (reference sequence). The CDR3 runs to 13 residues. V gave up 4 bases and J gave up 3 bases, with 7 bases separating them. The CDR3 loop reads CASSTSLNQPQHF. CDR3 DNA: TGTGCCAGTAGTACGTCCCTCAATCAGCCCCAGCATTTT.